This record looks at one T cell receptor (beta chain) sequence and its context. Its antigen is not known. V lost 2 bases and J 4 bases, leaving 16 bases between the germline ends. CDR1 is MNHEY and CDR2 is SVGAGI in the germline V gene. The CDR3 is made up of 16 amino acids. Method: immunoSEQ multiplex PCR; TCRdb's copy keeps in-frame clones and lacks some. The repertoire holds more than 85,000 clones, with around 90% as singletons. These data originate in a study of OX40 agonist ivuxolimab in advanced cancers. At the level of the study: Enrolled patients in dose escalation had cancers that were hepatocellular carcinoma, melanoma, renal cell or head and neck cancer. It was permissible to have had prior anti-PD-1, anti-PD-L1 or anti-CTLA-4 therapy, and 40% had some.

Study observations and caveats: Determination of antigen specificity was not performed for the expanded peripheral T cells.

The clonotype comes from an adult with an advanced solid tumor such as melanoma, head and neck, liver or kidney cancer. The chain joins TRBV6-5 to TRBJ2-3, with no clear D. The material sequenced was CD4+ or CD8+ T cells sorted from blood, taken in a trial of the OX40 agonist ivuxolimab. For the CDR3, the DNA is TGTGCCAGCAGTTACATGACTTCCTCGCGACCAGATACGCAGTATTTT. This sequence encodes CASSYMTSSRPDTQYF.